This is a list of T cell receptor beta chains from one sample in a study of cytotoxic CD8 clonotypes in ibrutinib-treated CLL. TCRdb's table, derived via immunoSEQ multiplex PCR, lists solely in-frame clones and lacks some. The repertoire has about 7,600 clones, roughly 80% of them found once; the top ten carry around 4%. Sample: PBMCs, taken before ibrutinib treatment. These receptors all come from a human donor with chronic lymphocytic leukemia. Each CDR3 is given with its conserved first and last residue.

TRBJ2-7	TRBV6-6	CASSYFRVKEYEQYF
TRBJ1-5	TRBV7-6	CASSIEEAGTGQPQHF
TRBJ2-7	TRBV27	CASSFDSDRLYEQYF
TRBJ1-2	TRBV2	CASSDPGGYGYTF
TRBJ1-1	TRBV19	CASSILQFKQGWKFRNTEAFF
TRBJ2-3	TRBV7-2	CASSLFPGNADTQYF
TRBJ1-1	TRBV10-3	CAISEVKGAALQAFF
TRBJ1-4	TRBV7-2	CASSSPGGGYNEKLFF
TRBJ2-5	TRBV5-4	CASSLDLWDTQYF
TRBJ1-1	TRBV19	CASSGLAAPKAFF
TRBJ1-4	TRBV7-9	CASSLEWSGAGKLFF
TRBJ2-5	TRBV28	CASRAGGQETQYF
TRBJ2-1	TRBV5-1	CASRSPGRGVNEQFF
TRBJ2-5	TRBV2	CASSGGTGSETQYF
TRBJ2-1	TRBV4-1	CASSQAMDTSGRDNEQFF
TRBJ2-7	TRBV28	CASSTSGSVGEQYF
TRBJ1-1	TRBV27	CASSFSGAAGAFF
TRBJ1-1	TRBV5-1	CASSYTRVGDLGNTEAFF
TRBJ1-5	TRBV19	CASRDRVEGNQPQHF
TRBJ1-5	TRBV2	CASSVGANQPQHF
TRBJ1-6	TRBV30	CAHRTTVSYNSPLHF
TRBJ1-1	TRBV6-5	CASRRTGAEAFF